Listed below are T cell receptor beta chains from one sample, sequenced in a study of T cells in Graves' hyperthyroidism and ophthalmopathy. TCRdb ran MiXCR on the multiplex PCR reads and lists one entry per CDR3 protein. The table has about 210,000 distinct CDR3 sequences, roughly 17% seen once. Sequencing used blood. These receptors all come from a man aged 50 or older with Graves' hyperthyroidism. Both conserved end residues are part of each CDR3. Each record gives: CDR3 protein, CDR3 DNA, J gene, V gene, D gene, clone size. A D gene is named only where the DNA matches it firmly. Clone size appears in some rows only: once, few, many, or a class for an expanded clone.

CDR3 protein: CASGSGQPQETQYF
CDR3 DNA: TGTGCTAGTGGTTCAGGACAGCCCCAAGAGACCCAGTACTTC
J gene: TRBJ2-5
V gene: TRBV12-5
D gene: .
clone size: few

CDR3 protein: CASSLADRSNSPLHF
CDR3 DNA: TGCGCCAGCAGCTTGGCTGACAGATCCAATTCACCCCTCCACTTT
J gene: TRBJ1-6
V gene: TRBV5-1
D gene: .
clone size: many

CDR3 protein: CSARSLADLTDTQYF
CDR3 DNA: TGCAGTGCTAGATCACTAGCGGATCTCACAGATACGCAGTATTTT
J gene: TRBJ2-3
V gene: TRBV20-1
D gene: TRBD2
clone size: many

CDR3 protein: CASTEQETSYEQYF
CDR3 DNA: TGTGCCAGCACTGAACAGGAAACTTCCTACGAGCAGTACTTC
J gene: TRBJ2-7
V gene: TRBV28
D gene: .
clone size: few

CDR3 protein: CATSRDRDRGDKYF
CDR3 DNA: TGTGCCACCAGCAGGGATCGGGACAGGGGAGATAAGTACTTC
J gene: TRBJ2-5
V gene: TRBV15
D gene: TRBD1
clone size: many

CDR3 protein: CASGGGENIQYF
CDR3 DNA: TGTGCCTCCGGCGGGGGAGAAAACATTCAGTACTTC
J gene: TRBJ2-4
V gene: TRBV18
D gene: TRBD2
clone size: many

CDR3 protein: CATSTSGRARYEQYF
CDR3 DNA: TGTGCCACTTCGACTAGCGGGAGGGCCAGGTACGAGCAGTACTTC
J gene: TRBJ2-7
V gene: TRBV6-2/TRBV6-3
D gene: TRBD2
clone size: many

CDR3 protein: CASSLGGQGIYGNTIYF
CDR3 DNA: TGTGCCAGCAGTTTAGGGGGACAGGGAATATATGGAAACACCATATATTTT
J gene: TRBJ1-3
V gene: TRBV12-3/TRBV12-4
D gene: TRBD1
clone size: many

CDR3 protein: CASSRDRVNEQFF
CDR3 DNA: TGTGCCAGCAGCCGGGACAGGGTAAATGAGCAGTTCTTC
J gene: TRBJ2-1
V gene: TRBV5-8
D gene: TRBD1
clone size: .

CDR3 protein: CASSPLGSAETQYF
CDR3 DNA: TGTGCCAGCAGCCCCCTTGGTAGCGCGGAGACCCAGTACTTC
J gene: TRBJ2-5
V gene: TRBV27
D gene: .
clone size: few

CDR3 protein: CASSLLENKLETQYF
CDR3 DNA: TGTGCCAGCAGCTTATTGGAAAACAAATTGGAGACCCAGTACTTC
J gene: TRBJ2-5
V gene: TRBV7-9
D gene: .
clone size: many

CDR3 protein: CASSWSSYNEQFF
CDR3 DNA: TGTGCCAGCAGTTGGAGCTCCTACAATGAGCAGTTCTTC
J gene: TRBJ2-1
V gene: TRBV28
D gene: .
clone size: .

CDR3 protein: CASSPIRGSNEQFF
CDR3 DNA: TGTGCCAGCAGCCCGATACGGGGCAGCAATGAGCAGTTCTTC
J gene: TRBJ2-1
V gene: TRBV3-1
D gene: .
clone size: many

CDR3 protein: CASSLIGGTGRTDTQYF
CDR3 DNA: TGTGCCAGCAGCTTAATTGGCGGGACAGGGAGGACAGATACGCAGTATTTT
J gene: TRBJ2-3
V gene: TRBV7-9
D gene: TRBD1
clone size: .

CDR3 protein: CASSLERSQPQHF
CDR3 DNA: TGTGCCAGCAGTTTAGAGCGGTCCCAGCCCCAGCATTTT
J gene: TRBJ1-5
V gene: TRBV12-3/TRBV12-4
D gene: .
clone size: .

CDR3 protein: CASRAARGATNEKLFF
CDR3 DNA: TGTGCCAGCCGGGCAGCTCGGGGAGCAACTAATGAAAAACTGTTTTTT
J gene: TRBJ1-4
V gene: TRBV6-2/TRBV6-3
D gene: .
clone size: .

CDR3 protein: CAWSVTRGPEQFF
CDR3 DNA: TGTGCCTGGAGCGTAACCAGAGGCCCCGAGCAGTTCTTC
J gene: TRBJ2-1
V gene: TRBV30
D gene: .
clone size: few

CDR3 protein: CASSEQPNTEAFF
CDR3 DNA: TGTGCCAGCAGTGAACAGCCGAACACTGAAGCTTTCTTT
J gene: TRBJ1-1
V gene: TRBV2
D gene: .
clone size: many

CDR3 protein: CASSWGPNTEAFF
CDR3 DNA: TGTGCCAGCAGTTGGGGCCCAAACACTGAAGCTTTCTTT
J gene: TRBJ1-1
V gene: TRBV6-1
D gene: .
clone size: many

CDR3 protein: CASSISSSGELFF
CDR3 DNA: TGTGCCAGTAGTATTAGCAGCTCCGGGGAGCTGTTTTTT
J gene: TRBJ2-2
V gene: TRBV19
D gene: .
clone size: few

CDR3 protein: CASSTLAGGPGSYNEQFF
CDR3 DNA: TGTGCCAGCAGCACACTAGCGGGAGGGCCGGGCTCCTACAATGAGCAGTTCTTC
J gene: TRBJ2-1
V gene: TRBV11-2
D gene: TRBD2
clone size: once

CDR3 protein: CASSRGTGDGNTIYF
CDR3 DNA: TGTGCCAGCTCCCGCGGGACAGGGGATGGAAACACCATATATTTT
J gene: TRBJ1-3
V gene: TRBV18
D gene: TRBD1
clone size: many

CDR3 protein: CATSDPRSPNTEAFF
CDR3 DNA: TGTGCCACCAGTGATCCAAGGAGCCCGAACACTGAAGCTTTCTTT
J gene: TRBJ1-1
V gene: TRBV24-1
D gene: .
clone size: few

CDR3 protein: CATRRTSDSYEQYF
CDR3 DNA: TGTGCCACCCGCAGGACTAGCGATTCCTACGAGCAGTACTTC
J gene: TRBJ2-7
V gene: TRBV10-3
D gene: TRBD2
clone size: few

CDR3 protein: CASSIGQGGYNEQFF
CDR3 DNA: TGCGCCAGCAGTATCGGACAGGGGGGCTACAATGAGCAGTTCTTC
J gene: TRBJ2-1
V gene: TRBV10-2
D gene: TRBD1
clone size: many

CDR3 protein: CASSPGDGRSTLHYNEQFF
CDR3 DNA: TGCGCCAGCAGCCCGGGAGACGGAAGGTCTACTCTCCACTACAATGAGCAGTTCTTC
J gene: TRBJ2-1
V gene: TRBV5-1
D gene: .
clone size: many